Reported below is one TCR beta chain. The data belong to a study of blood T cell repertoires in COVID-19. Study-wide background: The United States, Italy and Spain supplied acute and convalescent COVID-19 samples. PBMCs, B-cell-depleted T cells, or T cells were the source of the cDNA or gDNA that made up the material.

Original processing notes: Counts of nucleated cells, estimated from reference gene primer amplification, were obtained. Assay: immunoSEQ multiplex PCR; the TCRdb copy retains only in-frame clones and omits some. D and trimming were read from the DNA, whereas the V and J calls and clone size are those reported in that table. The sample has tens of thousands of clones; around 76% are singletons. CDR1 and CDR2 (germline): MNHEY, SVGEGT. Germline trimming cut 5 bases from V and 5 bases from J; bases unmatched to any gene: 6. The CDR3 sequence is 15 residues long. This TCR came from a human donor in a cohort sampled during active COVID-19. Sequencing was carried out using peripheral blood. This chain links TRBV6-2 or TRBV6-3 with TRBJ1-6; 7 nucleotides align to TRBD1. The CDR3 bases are TGTGCCAGCAGTCTCTACAGGGGAAATAATTCACCCCTCCACTTT. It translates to CASSLYRGNNSPLHF.